Here is one T cell receptor (beta chain) with its context. The antigen it binds to is not known. Base-call qualities are not available, and no considerably larger clone is one nucleotide away. The donors were healthy, HIV-negative adults who had no recently reported acute infections or vaccinations. All donors were Caucasian adults living in Nashville, Tennessee, USA. For unsorted samples, tens of millions of PBMCs were counted and genomic DNA was extracted with the QIAamp DNA Blood Mini kit. After blood collection by leukapheresis, PBMCs were isolated using Ficoll-Histopaque density gradient centrifugation and then cryopreserved in the vapor phase of liquid nitrogen. This record belongs to a study of shared clonotypes between healthy human individuals (dated by TCRdb to about 2020). Notes on the research overall: Three men and two women, aged 18 to 49 years, made up the cohort. To increase sequencing depth and limit assay-specific biases, TCR repertoire library preparation and sequencing were carried out by different laboratories using diverse techniques. Between about 0.9 and 10 billion PBMCs per donor were obtained by leukapheresis. To estimate repertoire size and how much clonotypes are shared between individuals, the study performed deep sequencing of blood TCR repertoires from roughly five healthy adults. The research as a whole found: The genetic and exposure-history diversity represented was limited by the small number of donors. Sampling was restricted to blood, and TCR repertoires in tissue are likely to differ from TCR repertoires in blood. Based on pairwise subsampling, the degree of clonotype sharing among donors was expected to be affected by sequencing depth.

TCR CDR3 regions were amplified from genomic DNA by multiplex PCR using the deep immunoSEQ assay. Genomic DNA extracted from each cell subset was distributed evenly over all wells of several immunoSEQ 96-well plates, and each plate served as one replicate. For unsorted PBMC, around 300 ng genomic DNA, equal to 30,000 or so T cell genomes, was loaded into each replicate PCR. Ten immunoSEQ deep assay plates were used to sequence the unsorted PBMC genomic DNA. Purified libraries were measured with a Qubit 3.0 fluorometer, size-checked on a Bioanalyzer 2100, and measured again with the KAPA Library Quantification kit. Each immunoSEQ 96-well plate was sequenced on its own single-read 150-cycle Illumina NextSeq 550 flow cell. Under the source paper's analysis protocol: Because the immunoSEQ output included only junctional sequences and no quality scores, the filtering could not be the same as the filtering used for full-length reads. To assign V/J genes and CDR3, sequences were annotated against IMGT germline references using PyIR, a Python wrapper for IgBLAST v1.9. Reads were removed for weak V/J assignments (E-value above 1e-6), missing CDR3, stop codons, out-of-frame junctions, or ambiguous translated residues. A V3J clonotype was defined by an identical inferred V gene, J gene, and CDR3 amino acid sequence. To compute the percentage overlap between repertoires, the number of shared unique clonotypes was divided by the size of the smaller repertoire. RTK rarefaction, the Chao1 estimator, and Recon v2.1 estimates of unobserved clonotypes were used to assess repertoire richness. Not all clones reach the TCRdb copy of this immuneACCESS table, which keeps in-frame sequences only. Checked studies attribute under half of the gap to unresolved V genes and leave the rest unexplained. Clone size and V and J calls were adopted from that table, with D and trimming inferred from the DNA. This sample lists roughly 500,000 clones; about three quarters were detected once. The ten largest clones capture about an eighth of the sample.

The CDR3 spans 14 residues, from the cysteine through the phenylalanine. CDR3 DNA is the only sequence kept; it has 42 bases, read in frame from the first base. V lost 0 bases and J lost 5 bases; the stretch between them is 10 bases long. As encoded in the germline V gene (reference sequence), CDR1 is SEHNR while CDR2 is FQNEAQ. Rearrangement joined TRBV7-9 to TRBJ2-5, and the D gene may be TRBD2, 5 bases matching. Source material: PBMCs. The receptor was derived from a woman aged 40 to 50 in good health. Some clones in this sample may be carry-over from other donors' samples. The CDR3 amino acid sequence is: CASSLASVQETQYF. The sequence in DNA is TGTGCCAGCAGCTTAGCTAGCGTTCAGGAGACCCAGTACTTC.